This TCR beta chain was sequenced during a study of T cells in Graves' hyperthyroidism and ophthalmopathy. Findings and limits, study-wide: A model built on 13 V-J features separated ophthalmopathy from stable hyperthyroidism. Also found in blood were most expanded thyroid clonotypes above 0.001.

Amplification yielded TCR beta CDR3 regions, with RNA transcripts as the source. The TCR CDR3 first-round RT-PCR relied on the HTBI primer set. TCRdb called the multiplex PCR reads again in MiXCR, with one record for every CDR3 protein. The data show 450,000 to 650,000 distinct CDR3 sequences, roughly 18% seen once. This CDR3 region has 16 residues. Between the trimmed V and J ends, which lost 6 bases and 2 bases, there was a span of 17 bases. Looked up from germline, CDR1 is SNHLY and CDR2 is FYNNEI. In regard to this clonotype: Its antigen is as yet unknown.

Clinical symptoms, serum thyroxine, TRAb, thyroid ultrasound and orbital computed tomography established diagnosis. Each 10 ml fresh peripheral blood draw supplied the PBMCs. The chain links TRBV2 to TRBJ2-1; TRBD2 might be the D (6 bases). Sequenced: blood. The receptor was isolated from a woman under 30 with Graves' ophthalmopathy. CDR3 nucleotides: TGTGCCAGCAGAGACCCCGGGACTCACACCTACAATGAGCAGTTCTTC. This codes for CASRDPGTHTYNEQFF.